A selection of T cell receptor beta chains follows, all from one sample in a study of blood T cell repertoires in COVID-19. Repertoires were generated with immunoSEQ multiplex PCR, while TCRdb's copy carries only in-frame clones and drops some. The data show approximately 200,000 clones, about nine tenths seen once. Sequenced: peripheral blood. Every receptor here comes from a man younger than 40 with COVID-19, enrolled during active disease. Both conserved end residues are part of each CDR3. A D gene is named only where the DNA matches it firmly. Clone size is given for some rows only: seen once, a few or many times, or a class if the clone is expanded.

V gene	clone size	D gene	J gene	CDR3 protein	CDR3 DNA
TRBV7-3	.	TRBD1	TRBJ1-2	CASSWTGGEYGYTF	TGTGCCAGCAGCTGGACAGGGGGCGAATATGGCTACACCTTC
TRBV10-3	.	.	TRBJ2-2	CAISERGANTGELFF	TGTGCCATCAGTGAAAGGGGCGCGAACACCGGGGAGCTGTTTTTT
TRBV5-1	.	.	TRBJ1-1	CASNPGQNTEAFF	TGCGCCAGCAATCCGGGACAGAACACTGAAGCTTTCTTT
TRBV27	.	TRBD1	TRBJ1-5	CASSPQGVGNQPQHF	TGTGCCAGCAGTCCCCAGGGGGTCGGCAATCAGCCCCAGCATTTT
TRBV5-6	.	TRBD1	TRBJ1-1	CASSLGDRGREAFF	TGTGCCAGCAGCTTGGGGGACAGGGGCCGTGAAGCTTTCTTT
TRBV2	.	.	TRBJ1-4	CASSANRDKLFF	TGTGCCAGCAGCGCTAACAGGGACAAACTGTTTTTT
TRBV29-1	few	.	TRBJ1-1	CSALPSGLNTEAFF	TGCAGCGCTCTCCCGTCAGGATTGAACACTGAAGCTTTCTTT
TRBV15	.	TRBD2	TRBJ2-7	CATSRDLNIAGLYEQYF	TGTGCCACCAGCAGAGATCTTAATATAGCGGGACTCTACGAGCAGTACTTC
TRBV3-1/TRBV3-2	.	TRBD1	TRBJ1-2	CASSPDRVNGYTF	TGTGCCAGCAGCCCAGACAGGGTAAATGGCTACACCTTC
TRBV4-2	.	TRBD2	TRBJ2-7	CASSQDRSGRSSYEQYF	TGTGCCAGCAGCCAAGATCGTAGCGGGAGGTCGAGCTACGAGCAGTACTTC
TRBV3-1/TRBV3-2	.	.	TRBJ2-3	CASSQAASGTDTQYF	TGTGCCAGCAGCCAAGCGGCTAGCGGCACAGATACGCAGTATTTT